This T cell receptor (beta chain) was obtained from a study of neurological immune-mediated disorders. Background on the study: The approximately 34 multiple sclerosis patients comprised approximately 30 relapsing-remitting and 3 secondary progressive cases. Study observations and caveats: Across subjects, no CDR3 amino acid sequence appeared in expanded clones of more than one subject, a finding that suggested private repertoires in all groups.

It was by 5'RACE with 10-nucleotide random UMIs that the cDNA was made. TCRdb passed the 5' RACE reads through MiXCR, listing each CDR3 protein once. This sample has 80,000 to 95,000 distinct CDR3 sequences; roughly 3.5% occur once, and the top ten carry less than 3.5%. This clonotype came up many times. Antigen unknown. With 0 bases removed from V and 3 bases from J, the gap between germline ends came to 15 bases. Germline loops: CDR1 LGHNA, CDR2 YNFKEQ. The CDR3 runs to 17 residues. V usage is TRBV4-2 and J usage is TRBJ2-1; D is possibly TRBD1 or TRBD2 (5 bases each). The specimen sequenced was PBMCs. The TCR was taken from a woman in her forties or fifties with multiple sclerosis. CDR3 DNA sequence: TGTGCCAGCAGCCAAGATAGTGGGACGGCAAACTACAATGAGCAGTTCTTC. Translated, it gives CASSQDSGTANYNEQFF.